This is a list of T cell receptor beta chains from one sample in a study of cytomegalovirus exposure and HLA in healthy donors. The method was immunoSEQ multiplex PCR; TCRdb's version includes in-frame clones alone and lacks a portion of them. Of around 200,000 clones listed, around nine tenths are singletons. Material for sequencing was PBMCs. The receptors here all came from a woman in her late teens or twenties in good health and CMV-seronegative. Each CDR3 is given with its conserved first and last residue. Each record gives: CDR3 DNA, CDR3 protein, V gene, clone size, J gene, D gene. D genes are given only for firm matches. Clone size, where shown, is once, few, many, or a class for clones that have expanded.

DNA: TGTGCCAGCACCCCCGACGGGGTACGCGGGGAGCTGTTTTTT
CDR3: CASTPDGVRGELFF
V: TRBV9
size: NA
J: TRBJ2-2
D: NA

DNA: TGTGCCAGCAGCTCTACAGGGACAGGGAACTATGGCTACACCTTC
CDR3: CASSSTGTGNYGYTF
V: TRBV28
size: NA
J: TRBJ1-2
D: TRBD1

DNA: TGCGCCAGCAGCTTAGGGACAGGGGATAAAGATACGCAGTATTTT
CDR3: CASSLGTGDKDTQYF
V: TRBV5-1
size: NA
J: TRBJ2-3
D: TRBD1

DNA: TGTGCCTGGAGCGGACAGAATCAGCCCCAGCATTTT
CDR3: CAWSGQNQPQHF
V: TRBV30
size: few
J: TRBJ1-5
D: NA

DNA: TGTGCCTGGAGCGGGGGAAGCCTGCGTGGGAGCTCCTACAATGAGCAGTTCTTC
CDR3: CAWSGGSLRGSSYNEQFF
V: TRBV30
size: NA
J: TRBJ2-1
D: NA

DNA: TGTGCCAGCAGTTTAGCGGGAGGATATACAGATACGCAGTATTTT
CDR3: CASSLAGGYTDTQYF
V: TRBV9
size: NA
J: TRBJ2-3
D: TRBD2

DNA: TGCGCCAGCAGCCTCGAGGGTGGTGGGGAGACCCAGTACTTC
CDR3: CASSLEGGGETQYF
V: TRBV5-1
size: NA
J: TRBJ2-5
D: NA

DNA: TGCGCCAGCAGTCTGAGTGGGGGGTTGGACTATGGCTACACCTTC
CDR3: CASSLSGGLDYGYTF
V: TRBV4-1
size: NA
J: TRBJ1-2
D: NA

DNA: TGTGCCAGCAAGACTAGCGGGGAGAAGGAGACCCAGTACTTC
CDR3: CASKTSGEKETQYF
V: TRBV27
size: NA
J: TRBJ2-5
D: TRBD2

DNA: TGTGCCAGTAGTGCCGGGACAGATACTTCCAGGGAGCTGTTTTTT
CDR3: CASSAGTDTSRELFF
V: TRBV19
size: NA
J: TRBJ2-2
D: TRBD1

DNA: TGTGCTAGTGGTTTGGGGCTAGCGGGAGGGACAGATACGCAGTATTTT
CDR3: CASGLGLAGGTDTQYF
V: TRBV12-5
size: NA
J: TRBJ2-3
D: TRBD2

DNA: TGTGCCAGCAGCTTGCAGGGTATCAACTATGGCTACACCTTC
CDR3: CASSLQGINYGYTF
V: TRBV5-4
size: NA
J: TRBJ1-2
D: NA

DNA: TGTGCCAGCAGCTTCCGTCTTCCGGGACTAGCGGGAGGGCCGGGGCAGTTCTTC
CDR3: CASSFRLPGLAGGPGQFF
V: TRBV7-8
size: NA
J: TRBJ2-1
D: TRBD2

DNA: TGTGCCTGGGGACAGTCCGAAGCTTTCTTT
CDR3: CAWGQSEAFF
V: TRBV30
size: NA
J: TRBJ1-1
D: NA

DNA: TGTGCCAGCAGCGAGGCGGGAGGGCCCTATTTTGAGCAGTTCTTC
CDR3: CASSEAGGPYFEQFF
V: TRBV9
size: NA
J: TRBJ2-1
D: TRBD2

DNA: TGTGCCAGCAGCTTCGTGCTAGGGGCCACTGAAGCTTTCTTT
CDR3: CASSFVLGATEAFF
V: TRBV7-9
size: NA
J: TRBJ1-1
D: NA

DNA: TGTGCCTGGGCGACAGGGGGGGTAAACACCATATATTTT
CDR3: CAWATGGVNTIYF
V: TRBV30
size: NA
J: TRBJ1-3
D: TRBD1

DNA: TGCGCCAGCAGAGTACCCGGGACAGGTGACTACGAGCAGTACTTC
CDR3: CASRVPGTGDYEQYF
V: TRBV23-1
size: few
J: TRBJ2-7
D: TRBD1

DNA: TGTGCCAGCAGCCCACAGGGGGCCCGCGAGCAGTACTTC
CDR3: CASSPQGAREQYF
V: TRBV7-9
size: NA
J: TRBJ2-7
D: TRBD1

DNA: TGTGCCAGCAGAAGACGGGAGGGAATCTACAATGAGCAGTTCTTC
CDR3: CASRRREGIYNEQFF
V: TRBV5-4
size: NA
J: TRBJ2-1
D: TRBD2

DNA: TGCGCCAGCAGCTTAAAACAGGTTACCGGGGAGCTGTTTTTT
CDR3: CASSLKQVTGELFF
V: TRBV5-1
size: few
J: TRBJ2-2
D: NA

DNA: TGTGCCAGCAGTTTTGGATTCTGGGGGGACACTGAAGCTTTCTTT
CDR3: CASSFGFWGDTEAFF
V: TRBV27
size: NA
J: TRBJ1-1
D: NA

DNA: TGTGCCAGTAGTATAATCAGGGGGAGCAATCAGCCCCAGCATTTT
CDR3: CASSIIRGSNQPQHF
V: TRBV19
size: NA
J: TRBJ1-5
D: TRBD1

DNA: TGTGCCAGCAGTCAGACAGATCACTACGAGCAGTACTTC
CDR3: CASSQTDHYEQYF
V: TRBV6-5
size: NA
J: TRBJ2-7
D: NA

DNA: TGTGCCAGCAGCCCTAACGCACTCAGGGCAGGTAATGAAAAACTGTTTTTT
CDR3: CASSPNALRAGNEKLFF
V: TRBV9
size: NA
J: TRBJ1-4
D: NA

DNA: TGTGCCAGCAGGATACAGGGAACGGCCACTGAAGCTTTCTTT
CDR3: CASRIQGTATEAFF
V: TRBV2
size: NA
J: TRBJ1-1
D: NA

DNA: TGTGCCAGCAGCGCCCCCACCTCCGGAGGTGAGCAGTACTTC
CDR3: CASSAPTSGGEQYF
V: TRBV11-2
size: NA
J: TRBJ2-7
D: NA

DNA: TGTGCCAGCAGCGTAGGGGGGGTGGCACAGCCCCAGCATTTT
CDR3: CASSVGGVAQPQHF
V: TRBV9
size: NA
J: TRBJ1-5
D: NA

DNA: TGCGCCAGCAGTTTGGCTCCCGGGGTCTCTGGAAACACCATATATTTT
CDR3: CASSLAPGVSGNTIYF
V: TRBV5-1
size: NA
J: TRBJ1-3
D: NA